This TCR beta chain was recovered during a study of PD-1 blockade in mismatch repair-deficient tumors. Study as a whole: Patients had 12 to 13 mismatch repair-deficient cancer types and were previously treated and progressing.

Overall study results and limits: Tumor-resident clones, often absent from pretreatment blood, expanded after pembrolizumab and then contracted.

CDR1 and CDR2 from the germline V gene are SGDLS and YYNGEE. This CDR3 is 13 amino acids long. V lost 5 bases and J 1 base, leaving 9 bases between the germline ends. TCRs were sequenced from three patients responding to pembrolizumab. Assay used: immunoSEQ multiplex PCR; TCRdb lists only in-frame clones, some missing. The data contain just under 80,000 clones, about four fifths of them singletons. Comments on this clone: What it recognizes is unknown.

This TCR derives from an adult with mismatch repair-deficient cancer. The genes are TRBV9 and TRBJ1-1, with D perhaps TRBD1 (5 bases). Sequences were derived from peripheral blood, sampled 44 weeks after starting pembrolizumab. This CDR3 reads CASRGEANTEAFF. The CDR3 coding sequence is TGTGCCAGCAGGGGGGAGGCGAACACTGAAGCTTTCTTT. Using reference TRBV9 and TRBJ1-1 for the parts outside the CDR3, the full variable domain is DSGVTQTPKHLITATGQRVTLRCSPRSGDLSVYWYQQSLDQGLQFLIQYYNGEERAKGNILERFSAQQFPDLHSELNLSSLELGDSALYFCASRGEANTEAFFGQGTRLTVV.